This T cell receptor beta chain originates from a study of beta chain features in type 1 diabetes. Isolated RNA was reverse transcribed in full, so expressed TCRB transcripts were sequenced. Assay: immunoSEQ multiplex PCR; the TCRdb copy retains only in-frame clones and omits some. The sample lists 200,000 to 250,000 clones, 9% to 10% seen once, with under 0.045% in the top ten. Study-wide points: Any HLA type influence on TCRB rearrangement was left unresolved here. VDJ junctions from type 1 diabetes patients carried fewer insertions and larger deletions.

Purity exceeding 95% was reached by all sorted populations. V shed 4 bases and J 1 base; nucleotides not matched to a gene: 7. CDR1 and CDR2 from the germline V gene are SNHLY and FYNNEI. The CDR3 totals 16 residues. This clone was seen a few times. The antigen remains undetermined. The chain combines TRBV2 with TRBJ2-1; 7 bases are shared with TRBD1. Sequencing used naive CD4+ T cells from blood. The TCR comes from a woman under 30 in good health. The chain's CDR3 is CASSAQGSRSYNEQFF. The CDR3 DNA is TGTGCCAGCAGTGCACAGGGGAGTCGTTCCTACAATGAGCAGTTCTTC. The entire variable domain, with the rest obtained from reference TRBV2 and TRBJ2-1, is as follows: EPEVTQTPSHQVTQMGQEVILRCVPISNHLYFYWYRQILGQKVEFLVSFYNNEISEKSEIFDDQFSVERPDGSNFTLKIRSTKLEDSAMYFCASSAQGSRSYNEQFFGPGTRLTVL.